Listed here are 10 T cell receptor beta chains from one sample, sequenced in a study of blood T cell repertoires in COVID-19. The table came from immunoSEQ multiplex PCR; TCRdb's copy has only in-frame clones and leaves some out. The table has about 440,000 clones, around 89% seen once; the top ten hold approximately 12%. The sequencing input was peripheral blood. The receptors derive from a woman in her fifties or sixties with COVID-19, enrolled during active disease.

The genes are TRBV6-5 and TRBJ1-4, with D uncertain. This CDR3 region has 12 residues. The V end was cut by 6 bases, the J end by 8 bases, with 10 bases between. CDR1 and CDR2 from the germline V gene are MNHEY and SVGAGI. CDR3 sequence reads: CASRNPTEKLFF. DNA of the CDR3: TGTGCCAGCAGAAACCCGACAGAAAAACTGTTTTTT.

DNA of the CDR3: TGCGCCAGCGCCTTGGGACAGTCCAACACTGAAGCTTTCTTT. Translation gives CASALGQSNTEAFF. The V gene is TRBV5-1, the J gene TRBJ1-1; 7 bases are shared with TRBD1. The trim removed 7 bases at V and 2 bases at J, leaving 8 bases unmatched. This CDR3 contains 14 residues. From germline, CDR1 is SGHRS and CDR2 YFSETQ.

This sequence joins TRBV7-8 and TRBJ2-2, with D maybe TRBD1 (5 bases). The CDR3 totals 13 residues. Germline lookup yields CDR1 SGHVS and CDR2 FQNEAQ. V lost 5 bases and J 4 bases, leaving 8 bases between the germline ends. CDR3 amino acids: CASSHRFTGELFF. CDR3 coding DNA: TGTGCCAGCAGCCACAGGTTCACCGGGGAGCTGTTTTTT.

This clone has just one count. The rearrangement links TRBV29-1 to TRBJ2-7; D may be TRBD2 (6 bases). The CDR3 totals 15 residues. CDR1 and CDR2 (germline): SQVTM, ANQGSEA. Trimming cost V 1 base and J 6 bases, with 19 bases left between them. DNA of the CDR3: TGCAGCGTTGAAGGATCTAGCGAAGAACTCGGCGAGCAGTACTTC. This codes for CSVEGSSEELGEQYF.

This clone was detected only once. V and J are TRBV7-9 and TRBJ2-1; D perhaps matches TRBD2 (6 bases). The V gene's germline CDR1 is SEHNR and CDR2 FQNEAQ (reference sequence). V gave up 1 base and J gave up 7 bases, with 14 bases separating them. The CDR3 loop spans 15 amino acids. Here the CDR3 reads CASSLVGLARNEQFF. CDR3 nucleotides: TGTGCCAGCAGCTTAGTAGGGCTAGCGCGGAATGAGCAGTTCTTC. The full variable domain, rest sourced from reference TRBV7-9 and TRBJ2-1, is DTGVSQNPRHKITKRGQNVTFRCDPISEHNRLYWYRQTLGQGPEFLTYFQNEAQLEKSRLLSDRFSAERPKGSFSTLEIQRTEQGDSAMYLCASSLVGLARNEQFFGPGTRLTVL.

The table lists this clone with a few counts. The chain links TRBV20-1 to TRBJ2-1, with TRBD2 matching over 8 bases. The CDR3 totals 14 residues. Germline V CDR1 and CDR2: DFQATT, SNEGSKA (reference sequence). J gave up 4 bases and V 3 bases, and 5 bases lay outside the gene matches. The CDR3 is CSASEAGDYNEQFF. In nucleotides, the CDR3 is TGCAGTGCTAGTGAAGCGGGGGATTACAATGAGCAGTTCTTC.

The V call is TRBV11-3, the J call TRBJ2-3; tentative D call: TRBD2 (6 bases). Germline V gene data show CDR1 as SGHNT and CDR2 as YENEEA. The CDR3 totals 14 residues. The ends were cut back, 3 bases at V and 2 bases at J, with 9 bases in the middle. CDR3 nucleotides: TGTGCCAGCAGCTTTGCGGGATACACAGATACGCAGTATTTT. It specifies CASSFAGYTDTQYF.

The chain recombines TRBV27 with TRBJ1-2; TRBD1 might be the D (6 bases). CDR3 length: 15 residues. Trimming cost V 1 base and J 5 bases, with 14 bases left between them. The germline gives CDR1 MNHEY, CDR2 SMNVEV (reference sequence). The CDR3 loop is CASSLFGGRKYGYTF. DNA for the CDR3: TGTGCCAGCAGTTTATTTGGGGGCAGAAAGTATGGCTACACCTTC.

This clone was seen just once. The V gene is TRBV7-6, the J gene TRBJ2-5; possible D gene TRBD1, 6 bases. This CDR3 has 16 residues. V was pared by 0 bases and J by 2 bases, with 13 bases between. Germline V gene lookup returns CDR1 SGHVS and CDR2 FNYEAQ. CDR3 sequence reads: CASSLARTVLQETQYF. The CDR3 DNA is TGTGCCAGCAGCTTAGCTAGGACAGTTCTACAAGAGACCCAGTACTTC.

The chain combines TRBV19 with TRBJ2-4, with D perhaps matching TRBD1 (6 bases). The CDR3 runs 16 residues. Trimming stripped 5 bases from V and 5 bases from J, with 19 bases between. In germline, CDR1 is LNHDA, CDR2 SQIVND (reference sequence). The CDR3 DNA follows: TGTGCCAGTAGTCCTACCCCCAGGGGAGTGGAAAACATTCAGTACTTC. Translated: CASSPTPRGVENIQYF.